This TCR beta chain emerged from a study of shared clonotypes between healthy human individuals. Regarding the study as a whole: Relative to their counterparts shared across all four donors, non-shared clonotypes exhibited diminished generation probabilities. When naive CD4 clonotypes were compared across a handful of donors, about 4.9% were shared.

As regards this clone: Antigen specificity is unknown. Other DNA sequences within the sample encode an identical CDR3.

Clones were sequenced by immunoSEQ multiplex PCR, and TCRdb holds only the in-frame ones, with some missing. The profile shows about 2.4 million clones, 93% of them singletons. Source material: naive CD4+ T cells from PBMCs. Documented subset: CD45RA+ positively selected. The sequence was obtained from a man between 18 and 29 years old in good health. Some clones in this sample may be carry-over from other donors' samples.

CDR3 residues: CASSLGGFLYEQYF. The CDR3 DNA reads TGTGCCAGCAGCCTGGGGGGATTCCTATACGAGCAGTACTTC. This sequence joins TRBV28 and TRBJ2-7, with D perhaps matching TRBD2 (6 bases). This CDR3 is 14 amino acids long. Germline V gene data show CDR1 as MDHEN and CDR2 as SYDVKM. V shed 6 bases and J shed 4 bases, with 16 bases lying between them.